The clone carrying this T cell receptor (beta chain) was seen ten or more times. This record belongs to a study of kidney transplant recipient with SARS-CoV-2 infection. Per the germline V gene, CDR1 is SGDLS and CDR2 is YYNGEE. The V end was cut by 0 bases, the J end by 3 bases, with 6 bases between. The CDR3 sequence is 13 residues long. TCRdb reprocessed the reads via MiXCR and lists one record per CDR3 protein. The table includes 250,000 or so distinct CDR3 sequences, under 35% detected once. The specimen was a blood sample, collected at baseline and around day 110 from a kidney transplant recipient. This clonotype originated in a male patient in his thirties who had COVID-19 and was a kidney transplant recipient. Some T cells could come from the graft donor. The V call is TRBV9, the J call TRBJ1-1, with a possible D match to TRBD1 (5 bases). The CDR3 spells CASSVGGDTEAFF. The DNA of the CDR3 is TGTGCCAGCAGCGTAGGGGGGGACACTGAAGCTTTCTTT.